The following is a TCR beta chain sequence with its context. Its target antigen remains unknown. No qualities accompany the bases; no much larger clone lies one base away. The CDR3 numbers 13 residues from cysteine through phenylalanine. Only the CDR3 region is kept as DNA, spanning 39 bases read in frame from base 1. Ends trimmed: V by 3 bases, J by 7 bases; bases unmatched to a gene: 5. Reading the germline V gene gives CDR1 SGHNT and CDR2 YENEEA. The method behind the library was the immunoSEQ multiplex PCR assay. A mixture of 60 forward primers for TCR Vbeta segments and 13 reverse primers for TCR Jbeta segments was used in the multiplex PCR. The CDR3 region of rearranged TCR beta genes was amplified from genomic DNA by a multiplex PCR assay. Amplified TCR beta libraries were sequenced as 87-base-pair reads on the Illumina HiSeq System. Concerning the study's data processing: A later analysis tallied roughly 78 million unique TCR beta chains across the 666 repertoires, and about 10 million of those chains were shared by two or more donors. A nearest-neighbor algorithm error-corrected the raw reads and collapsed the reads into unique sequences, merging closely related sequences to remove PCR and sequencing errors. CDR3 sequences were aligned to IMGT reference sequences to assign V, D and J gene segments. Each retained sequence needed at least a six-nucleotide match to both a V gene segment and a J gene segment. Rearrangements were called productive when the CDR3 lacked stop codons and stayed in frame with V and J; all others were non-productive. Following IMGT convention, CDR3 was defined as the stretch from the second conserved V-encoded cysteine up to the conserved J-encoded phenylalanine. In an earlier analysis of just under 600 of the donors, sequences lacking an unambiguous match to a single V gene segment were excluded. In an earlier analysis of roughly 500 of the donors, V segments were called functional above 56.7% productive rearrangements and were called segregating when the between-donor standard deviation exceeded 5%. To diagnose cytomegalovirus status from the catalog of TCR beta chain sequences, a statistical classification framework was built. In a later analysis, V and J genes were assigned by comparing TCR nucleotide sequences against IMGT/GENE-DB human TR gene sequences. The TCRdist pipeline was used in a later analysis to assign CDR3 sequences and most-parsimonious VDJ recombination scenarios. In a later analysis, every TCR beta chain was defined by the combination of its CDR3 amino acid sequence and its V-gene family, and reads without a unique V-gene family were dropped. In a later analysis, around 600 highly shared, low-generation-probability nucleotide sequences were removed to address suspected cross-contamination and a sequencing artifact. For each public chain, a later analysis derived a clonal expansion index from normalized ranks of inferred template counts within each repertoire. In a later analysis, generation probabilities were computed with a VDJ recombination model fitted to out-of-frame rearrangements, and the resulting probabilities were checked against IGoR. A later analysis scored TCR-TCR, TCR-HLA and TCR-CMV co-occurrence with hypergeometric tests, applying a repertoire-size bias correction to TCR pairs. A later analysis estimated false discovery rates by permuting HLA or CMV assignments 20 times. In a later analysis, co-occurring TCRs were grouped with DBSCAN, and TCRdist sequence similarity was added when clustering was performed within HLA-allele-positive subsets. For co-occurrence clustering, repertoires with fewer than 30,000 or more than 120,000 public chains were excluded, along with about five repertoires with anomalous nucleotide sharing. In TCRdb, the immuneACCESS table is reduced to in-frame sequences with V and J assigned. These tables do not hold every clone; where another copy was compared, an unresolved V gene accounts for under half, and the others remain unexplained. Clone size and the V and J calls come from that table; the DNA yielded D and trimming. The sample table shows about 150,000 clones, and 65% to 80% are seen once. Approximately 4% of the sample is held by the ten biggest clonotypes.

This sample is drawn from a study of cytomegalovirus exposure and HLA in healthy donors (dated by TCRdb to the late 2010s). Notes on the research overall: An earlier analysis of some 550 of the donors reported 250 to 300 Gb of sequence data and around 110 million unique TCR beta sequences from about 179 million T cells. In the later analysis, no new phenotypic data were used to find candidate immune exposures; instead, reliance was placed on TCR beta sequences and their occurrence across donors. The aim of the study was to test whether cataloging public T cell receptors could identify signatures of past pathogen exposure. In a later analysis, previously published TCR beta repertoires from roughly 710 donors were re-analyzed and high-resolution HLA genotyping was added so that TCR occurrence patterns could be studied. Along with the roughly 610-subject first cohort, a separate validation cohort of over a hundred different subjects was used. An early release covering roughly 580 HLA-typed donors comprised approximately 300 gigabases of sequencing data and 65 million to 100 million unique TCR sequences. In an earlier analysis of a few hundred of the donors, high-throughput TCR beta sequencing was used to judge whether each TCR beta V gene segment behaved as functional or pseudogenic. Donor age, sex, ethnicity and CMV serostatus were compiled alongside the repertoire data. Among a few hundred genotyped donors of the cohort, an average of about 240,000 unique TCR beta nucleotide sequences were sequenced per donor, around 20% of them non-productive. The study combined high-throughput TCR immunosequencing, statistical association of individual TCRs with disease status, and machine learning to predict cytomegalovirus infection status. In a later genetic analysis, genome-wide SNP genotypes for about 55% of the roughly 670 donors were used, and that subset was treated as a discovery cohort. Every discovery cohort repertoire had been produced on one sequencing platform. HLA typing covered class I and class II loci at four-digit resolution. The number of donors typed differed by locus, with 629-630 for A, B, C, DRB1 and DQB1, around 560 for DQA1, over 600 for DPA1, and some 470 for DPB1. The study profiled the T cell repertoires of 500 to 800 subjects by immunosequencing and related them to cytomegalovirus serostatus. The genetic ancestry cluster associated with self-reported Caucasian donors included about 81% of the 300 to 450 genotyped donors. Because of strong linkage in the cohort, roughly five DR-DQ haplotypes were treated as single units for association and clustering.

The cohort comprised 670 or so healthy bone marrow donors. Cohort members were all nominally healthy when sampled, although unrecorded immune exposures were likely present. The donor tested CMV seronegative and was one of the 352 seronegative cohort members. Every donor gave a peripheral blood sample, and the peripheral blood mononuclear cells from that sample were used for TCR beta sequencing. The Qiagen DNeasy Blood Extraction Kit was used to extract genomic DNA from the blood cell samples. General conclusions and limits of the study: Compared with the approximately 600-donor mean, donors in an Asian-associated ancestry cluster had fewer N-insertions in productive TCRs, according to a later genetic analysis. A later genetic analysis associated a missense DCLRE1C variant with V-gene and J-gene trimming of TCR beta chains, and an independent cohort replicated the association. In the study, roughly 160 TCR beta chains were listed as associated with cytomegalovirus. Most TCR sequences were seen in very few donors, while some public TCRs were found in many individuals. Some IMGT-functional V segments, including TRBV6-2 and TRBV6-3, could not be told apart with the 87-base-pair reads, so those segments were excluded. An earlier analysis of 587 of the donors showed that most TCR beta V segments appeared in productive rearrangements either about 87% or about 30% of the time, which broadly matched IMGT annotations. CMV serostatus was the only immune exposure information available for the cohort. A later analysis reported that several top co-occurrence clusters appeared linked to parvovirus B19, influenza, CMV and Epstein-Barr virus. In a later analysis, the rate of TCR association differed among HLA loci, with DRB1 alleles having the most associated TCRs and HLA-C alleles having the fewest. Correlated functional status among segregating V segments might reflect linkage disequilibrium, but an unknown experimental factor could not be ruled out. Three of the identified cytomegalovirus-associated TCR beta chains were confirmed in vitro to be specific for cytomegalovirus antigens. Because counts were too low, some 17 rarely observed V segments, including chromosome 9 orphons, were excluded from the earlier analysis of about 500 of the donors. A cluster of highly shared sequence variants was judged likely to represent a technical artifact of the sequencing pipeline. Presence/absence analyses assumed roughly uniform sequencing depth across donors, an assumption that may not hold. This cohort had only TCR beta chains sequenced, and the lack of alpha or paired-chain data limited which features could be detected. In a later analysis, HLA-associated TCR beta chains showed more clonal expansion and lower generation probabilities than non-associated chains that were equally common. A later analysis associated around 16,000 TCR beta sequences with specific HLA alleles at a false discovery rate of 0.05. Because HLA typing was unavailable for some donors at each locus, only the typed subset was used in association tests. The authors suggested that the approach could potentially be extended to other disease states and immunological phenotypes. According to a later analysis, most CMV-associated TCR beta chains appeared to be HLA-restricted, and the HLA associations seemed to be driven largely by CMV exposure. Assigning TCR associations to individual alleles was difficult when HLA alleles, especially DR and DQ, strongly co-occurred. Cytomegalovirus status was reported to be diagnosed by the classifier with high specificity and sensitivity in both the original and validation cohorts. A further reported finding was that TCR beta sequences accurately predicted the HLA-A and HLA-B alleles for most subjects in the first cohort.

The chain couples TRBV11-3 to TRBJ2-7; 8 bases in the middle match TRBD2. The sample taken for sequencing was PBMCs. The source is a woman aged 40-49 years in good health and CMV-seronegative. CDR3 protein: CASSLRGVREQYF. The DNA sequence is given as TGTGCCAGCAGCTTGCGGGGGGTACGGGAGCAGTACTTC.